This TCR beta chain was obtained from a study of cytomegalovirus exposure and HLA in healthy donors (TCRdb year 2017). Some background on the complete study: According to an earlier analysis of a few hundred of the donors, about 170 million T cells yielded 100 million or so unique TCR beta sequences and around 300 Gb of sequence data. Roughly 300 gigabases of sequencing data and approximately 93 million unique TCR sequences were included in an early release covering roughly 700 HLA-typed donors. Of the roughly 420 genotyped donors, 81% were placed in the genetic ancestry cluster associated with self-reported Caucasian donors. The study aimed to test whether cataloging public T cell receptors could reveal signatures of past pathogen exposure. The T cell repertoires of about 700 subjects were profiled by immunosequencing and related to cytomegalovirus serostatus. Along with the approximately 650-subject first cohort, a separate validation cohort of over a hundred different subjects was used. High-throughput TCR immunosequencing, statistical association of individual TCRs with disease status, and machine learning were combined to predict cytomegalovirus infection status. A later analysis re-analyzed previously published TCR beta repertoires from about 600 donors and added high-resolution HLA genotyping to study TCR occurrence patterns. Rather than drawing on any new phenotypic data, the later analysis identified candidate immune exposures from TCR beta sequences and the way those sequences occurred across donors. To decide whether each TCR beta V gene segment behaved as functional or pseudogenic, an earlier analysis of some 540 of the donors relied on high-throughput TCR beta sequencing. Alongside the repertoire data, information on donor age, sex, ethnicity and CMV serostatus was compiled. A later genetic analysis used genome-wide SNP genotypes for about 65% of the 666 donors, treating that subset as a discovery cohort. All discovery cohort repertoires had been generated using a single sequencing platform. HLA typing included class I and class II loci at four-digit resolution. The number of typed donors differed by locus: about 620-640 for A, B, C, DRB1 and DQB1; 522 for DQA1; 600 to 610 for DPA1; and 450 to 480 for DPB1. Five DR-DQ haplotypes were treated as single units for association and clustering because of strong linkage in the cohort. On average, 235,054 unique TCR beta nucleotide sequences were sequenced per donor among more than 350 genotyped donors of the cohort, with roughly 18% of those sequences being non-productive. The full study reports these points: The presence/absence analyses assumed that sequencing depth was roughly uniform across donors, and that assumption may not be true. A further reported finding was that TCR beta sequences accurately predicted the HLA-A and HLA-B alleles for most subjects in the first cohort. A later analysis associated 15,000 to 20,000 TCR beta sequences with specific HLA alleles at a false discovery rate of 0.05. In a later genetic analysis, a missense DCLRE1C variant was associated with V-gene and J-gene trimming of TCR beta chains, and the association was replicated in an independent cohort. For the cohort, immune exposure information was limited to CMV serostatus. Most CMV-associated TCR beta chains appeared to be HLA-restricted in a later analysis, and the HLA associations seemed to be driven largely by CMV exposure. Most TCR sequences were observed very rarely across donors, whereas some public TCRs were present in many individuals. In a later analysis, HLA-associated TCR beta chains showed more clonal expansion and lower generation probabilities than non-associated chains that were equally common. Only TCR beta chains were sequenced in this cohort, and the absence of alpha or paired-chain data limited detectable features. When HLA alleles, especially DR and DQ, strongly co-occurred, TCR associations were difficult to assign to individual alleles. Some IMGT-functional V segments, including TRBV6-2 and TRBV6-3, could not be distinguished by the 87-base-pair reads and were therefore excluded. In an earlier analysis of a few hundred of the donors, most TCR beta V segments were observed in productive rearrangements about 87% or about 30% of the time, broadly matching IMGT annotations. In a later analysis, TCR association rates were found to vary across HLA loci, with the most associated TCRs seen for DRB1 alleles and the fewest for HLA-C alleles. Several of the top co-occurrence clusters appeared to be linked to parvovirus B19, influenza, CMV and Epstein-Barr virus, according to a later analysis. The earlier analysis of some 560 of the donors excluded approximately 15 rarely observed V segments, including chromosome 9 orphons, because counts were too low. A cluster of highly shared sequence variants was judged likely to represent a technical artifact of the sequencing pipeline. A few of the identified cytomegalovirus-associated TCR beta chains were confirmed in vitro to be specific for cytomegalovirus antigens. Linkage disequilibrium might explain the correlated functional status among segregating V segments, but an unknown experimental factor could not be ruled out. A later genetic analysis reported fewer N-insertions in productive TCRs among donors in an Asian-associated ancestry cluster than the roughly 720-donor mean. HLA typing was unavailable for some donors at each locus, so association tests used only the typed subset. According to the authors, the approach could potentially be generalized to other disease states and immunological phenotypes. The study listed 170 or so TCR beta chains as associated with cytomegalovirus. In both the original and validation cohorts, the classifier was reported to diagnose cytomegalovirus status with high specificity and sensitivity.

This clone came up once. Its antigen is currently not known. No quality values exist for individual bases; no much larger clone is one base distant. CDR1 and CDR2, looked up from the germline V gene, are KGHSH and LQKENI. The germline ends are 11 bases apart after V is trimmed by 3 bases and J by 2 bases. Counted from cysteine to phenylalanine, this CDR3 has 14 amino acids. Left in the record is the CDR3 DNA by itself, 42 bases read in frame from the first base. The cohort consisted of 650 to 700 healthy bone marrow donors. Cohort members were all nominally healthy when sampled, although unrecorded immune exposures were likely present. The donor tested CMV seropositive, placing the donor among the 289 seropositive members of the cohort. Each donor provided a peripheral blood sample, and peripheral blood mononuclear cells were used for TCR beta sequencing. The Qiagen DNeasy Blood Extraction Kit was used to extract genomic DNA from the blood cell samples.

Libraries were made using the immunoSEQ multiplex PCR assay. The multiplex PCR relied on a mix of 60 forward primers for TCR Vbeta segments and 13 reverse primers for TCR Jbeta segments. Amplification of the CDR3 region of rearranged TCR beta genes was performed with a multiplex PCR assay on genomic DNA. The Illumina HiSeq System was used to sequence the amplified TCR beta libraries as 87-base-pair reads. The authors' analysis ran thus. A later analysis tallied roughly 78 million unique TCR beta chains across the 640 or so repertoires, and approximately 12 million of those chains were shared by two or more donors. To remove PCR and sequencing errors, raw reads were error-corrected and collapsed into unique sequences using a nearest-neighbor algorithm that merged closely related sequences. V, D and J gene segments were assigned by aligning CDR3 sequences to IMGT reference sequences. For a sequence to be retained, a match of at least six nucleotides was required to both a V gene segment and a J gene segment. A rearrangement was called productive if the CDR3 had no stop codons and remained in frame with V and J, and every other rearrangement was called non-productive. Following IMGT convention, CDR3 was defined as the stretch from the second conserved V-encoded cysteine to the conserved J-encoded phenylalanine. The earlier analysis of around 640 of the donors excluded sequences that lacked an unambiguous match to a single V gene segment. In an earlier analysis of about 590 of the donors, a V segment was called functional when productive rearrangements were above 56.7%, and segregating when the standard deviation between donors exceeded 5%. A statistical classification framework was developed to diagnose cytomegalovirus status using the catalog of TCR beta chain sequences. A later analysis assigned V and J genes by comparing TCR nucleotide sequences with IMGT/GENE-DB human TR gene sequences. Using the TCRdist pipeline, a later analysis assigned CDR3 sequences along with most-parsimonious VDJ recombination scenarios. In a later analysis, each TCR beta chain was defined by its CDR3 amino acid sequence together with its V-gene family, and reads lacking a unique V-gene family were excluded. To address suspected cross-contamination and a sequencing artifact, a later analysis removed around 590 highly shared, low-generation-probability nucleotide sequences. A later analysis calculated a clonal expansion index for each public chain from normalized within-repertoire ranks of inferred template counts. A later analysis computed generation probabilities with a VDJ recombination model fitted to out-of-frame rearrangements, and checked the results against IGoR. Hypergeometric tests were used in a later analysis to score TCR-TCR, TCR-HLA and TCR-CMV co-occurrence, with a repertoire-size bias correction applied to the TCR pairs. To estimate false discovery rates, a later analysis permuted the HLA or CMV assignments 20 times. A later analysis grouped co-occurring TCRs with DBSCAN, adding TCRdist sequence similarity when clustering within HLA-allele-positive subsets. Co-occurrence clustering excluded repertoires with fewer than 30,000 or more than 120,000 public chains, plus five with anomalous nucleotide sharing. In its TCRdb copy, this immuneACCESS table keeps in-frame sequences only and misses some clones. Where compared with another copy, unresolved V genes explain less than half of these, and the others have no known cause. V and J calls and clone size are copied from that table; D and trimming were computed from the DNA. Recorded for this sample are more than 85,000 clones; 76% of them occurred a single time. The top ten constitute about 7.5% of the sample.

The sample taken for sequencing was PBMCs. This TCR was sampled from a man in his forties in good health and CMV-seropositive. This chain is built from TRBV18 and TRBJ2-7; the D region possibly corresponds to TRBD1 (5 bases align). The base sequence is TGTGCCAGCTCACCCCCGACAGCTACCTACGAGCAGTACTTC. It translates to CASSPPTATYEQYF.